This T cell receptor beta chain was observed in a study of blood T cell repertoires in COVID-19. This CDR3 has 16 residues. In germline, CDR1 is MDHEN, CDR2 SYDVKM. V was clipped by 3 bases and J by 3 bases; unmatched bases: 10. TCRdb's copy holds only in-frame clones and misses some; the assay was immunoSEQ multiplex PCR. The sample shows about 280,000 clones, more than 70% of them seen only once. Only a few counts were recorded for this clone. The V gene is TRBV28, the J gene TRBJ1-1; 7 bases are shared with TRBD1. Sequencing input: PBMCs or T cells enriched from blood (not recorded which). The clonotype comes from a woman in her sixties or seventies in a cohort exposed to, infected with or recovered from COVID-19 (not recorded which). The CDR3 DNA reads TGTGCCAGCAGTTTGTGGCAGGGGGAATTGGACACTGAAGCTTTCTTT. Translation gives CASSLWQGELDTEAFF.